The rows below give T cell receptor beta chains drawn from one sample of a study of T cells after posttransplantation cyclophosphamide. The data were produced by immunoSEQ multiplex PCR, yet TCRdb's version contains in-frame clones alone and is incomplete. The data contain fewer than 6,000 clones, 1.5% to 2% of them singletons. This specimen consisted of PBMCs, obtained roughly 220 days after a stem cell transplant with posttransplant cyclophosphamide. The source is a young adult male patient who received an allogeneic stem cell transplant from a related donor, was CMV-positive, and had no GVHD. The T cells may come from the graft donor. Both conserved end residues are part of each CDR3. Fields, in order: D gene, clone size, J gene, V gene, CDR3 protein, CDR3 DNA. A D gene is named only where the DNA matches it firmly. Where a row states a size, it is once, few, many or the class of an expanded clone; other rows omit it.

D: NA
size: NA
J: TRBJ2-3
V: TRBV7-2
CDR3: CASSYFTDTQYF
DNA: TGTGCCAGCAGCTACTTTACAGATACGCAGTATTTT

D: NA
size: NA
J: TRBJ2-3
V: TRBV7-6
CDR3: CASSLGAGRTDTQYF
DNA: TGTGCCAGCAGCTTAGGGGCAGGGAGGACAGATACGCAGTATTTT

D: NA
size: few
J: TRBJ2-1
V: TRBV7-2
CDR3: CASSSYRGTYNEQFF
DNA: TGTGCCAGCAGCTCCTATAGGGGTACCTACAATGAGCAGTTCTTC

D: NA
size: NA
J: TRBJ2-2
V: TRBV11-1
CDR3: CASSRLAGELFF
DNA: TGTGCCAGCAGCAGACTAGCCGGGGAGCTGTTTTTT

D: NA
size: NA
J: TRBJ2-7
V: TRBV10-3
CDR3: CAISGNSLVSDEQYF
DNA: TGTGCCATCAGTGGGAACAGTTTGGTTAGTGACGAGCAGTACTTC

D: NA
size: NA
J: TRBJ2-3
V: TRBV10-3
CDR3: CAITGYGTTDTQYF
DNA: TGTGCCATCACAGGGTACGGAACCACAGATACGCAGTATTTT

D: NA
size: NA
J: TRBJ2-7
V: TRBV2
CDR3: CAGFREGVVEQYF
DNA: TGTGCCGGCTTTAGGGAGGGGGTAGTCGAGCAGTACTTC

D: NA
size: NA
J: TRBJ2-2
V: TRBV6-6
CDR3: CASSFDRFGGELFF
DNA: TGTGCCAGCAGCTTCGACAGGTTTGGCGGGGAGCTGTTTTTT

D: TRBD2
size: few
J: TRBJ2-7
V: TRBV5-5
CDR3: CASGLAGGPREQYF
DNA: TGTGCCAGCGGACTAGCGGGAGGGCCTCGCGAGCAGTACTTC

D: NA
size: few
J: TRBJ2-7
V: TRBV7-9
CDR3: CASSLVAEQYF
DNA: TGTGCCAGCAGCTTAGTAGCCGAGCAGTACTTC

D: NA
size: NA
J: TRBJ2-1
V: TRBV7-9
CDR3: CASSPRSAGNQQFF
DNA: TGTGCCAGCAGCCCCCGTTCTGCGGGCAATCAGCAGTTCTTC

D: TRBD2
size: NA
J: TRBJ2-3
V: TRBV7-9
CDR3: CGWLAGSTDTQYF
DNA: TGTGGGTGGCTAGCGGGTAGCACAGATACGCAGTATTTT

D: NA
size: NA
J: TRBJ1-1
V: TRBV2
CDR3: CASSGQANTEAFF
DNA: TGTGCCAGCAGTGGGCAGGCGAACACTGAAGCTTTCTTT

D: TRBD1
size: NA
J: TRBJ1-2
V: TRBV4-3
CDR3: CASSHDRAFGYGYTF
DNA: TGCGCCAGCAGCCATGACAGGGCTTTTGGGTATGGCTACACCTTC

D: NA
size: NA
J: TRBJ2-3
V: TRBV11-3
CDR3: CASSLTSWSDTQYF
DNA: TGTGCCAGCAGCTTAACTAGCTGGTCAGATACGCAGTATTTT

D: TRBD2
size: NA
J: TRBJ2-5
V: TRBV7-9
CDR3: CASSRGLAGGRVETQYF
DNA: TGTGCCAGCAGCCGCGGACTAGCGGGGGGGCGGGTGGAGACCCAGTACTTC

D: TRBD2
size: NA
J: TRBJ2-5
V: TRBV5-4
CDR3: CASSTGTSGRRETQYF
DNA: TGTGCCAGCAGCACCGGGACTAGCGGGAGACGGGAGACCCAGTACTTC

D: TRBD2
size: NA
J: TRBJ2-1
V: TRBV12-5
CDR3: CASGLSTSGRIGNEQFF
DNA: TGTGCTAGTGGTTTGTCGACTAGCGGGAGGATAGGGAATGAGCAGTTCTTC

D: TRBD1
size: NA
J: TRBJ1-3
V: TRBV30
CDR3: CAWRSPQGASGNTIYF
DNA: TGTGCCTGGAGAAGTCCCCAGGGGGCCTCTGGAAACACCATATATTTT

D: TRBD1
size: NA
J: TRBJ2-1
V: TRBV10-1
CDR3: CASSRQGSDEQFF
DNA: TGCGCCAGCAGTCGACAGGGTTCGGATGAGCAGTTCTTC

D: TRBD2
size: few
J: TRBJ2-3
V: TRBV27
CDR3: CASSSRLAGGPDTQYF
DNA: TGTGCCAGCAGTTCCCGACTAGCGGGAGGCCCAGATACGCAGTATTTT

D: TRBD1
size: few
J: TRBJ1-2
V: TRBV9
CDR3: CASSAAGGTGNFGYTF
DNA: TGTGCCAGCAGCGCAGCAGGGGGGACAGGGAATTTCGGCTACACCTTC

D: TRBD1
size: NA
J: TRBJ1-2
V: TRBV7-2
CDR3: CASSARQGQTNYGYTF
DNA: TGTGCCAGCAGCGCTAGACAGGGACAGACTAACTATGGCTACACCTTC

D: TRBD1
size: few
J: TRBJ2-1
V: TRBV29-1
CDR3: CSVDPGQGYNEQFF
DNA: TGCAGCGTCGATCCGGGACAGGGCTACAATGAGCAGTTCTTC

D: TRBD1
size: NA
J: TRBJ1-2
V: TRBV12-5
CDR3: CASGLSLGQGRGYTF
DNA: TGTGCTAGTGGTTTGAGCCTCGGACAGGGACGTGGCTACACCTTC

D: NA
size: medium-sized
J: TRBJ1-2
V: TRBV6-1
CDR3: CATYKGHLYGYTF
DNA: TGTGCCACCTACAAGGGACACCTCTATGGCTACACCTTC

D: NA
size: NA
J: TRBJ1-4
V: TRBV25-1
CDR3: CASSDPAGVWSKLFF
DNA: TGTGCCAGCAGTGACCCCGCCGGGGTTTGGTCAAAACTGTTTTTT

D: NA
size: few
J: TRBJ2-5
V: TRBV20-1
CDR3: CSARQETQYF
DNA: TGCAGTGCTAGACAGGAGACCCAGTACTTC

D: NA
size: NA
J: TRBJ2-5
V: TRBV30
CDR3: CAWAEPTGVSETQYF
DNA: TGTGCCTGGGCAGAACCCACAGGAGTTTCTGAGACCCAGTACTTC

D: NA
size: few
J: TRBJ1-1
V: TRBV27
CDR3: CASSLQGSPRTEAFF
DNA: TGTGCCAGTAGCCTTCAGGGGTCACCCAGGACTGAAGCTTTCTTT

D: NA
size: medium-sized
J: TRBJ2-2
V: TRBV6-5
CDR3: CASSYSIQRNTGELFF
DNA: TGTGCCAGCAGTTACTCGATTCAGCGAAACACCGGGGAGCTGTTTTTT

D: TRBD1
size: NA
J: TRBJ2-7
V: TRBV7-2
CDR3: CASSLQPGQGVYEQYF
DNA: TGTGCCAGCAGCTTACAGCCGGGACAGGGGGTCTACGAGCAGTACTTC

D: NA
size: NA
J: TRBJ2-3
V: TRBV29-1
CDR3: CSVRAEADTQYF
DNA: TGCAGCGTTCGAGCAGAGGCAGATACGCAGTATTTT

D: NA
size: few
J: TRBJ1-1
V: TRBV28
CDR3: CASSVHRENTEAFF
DNA: TGTGCCAGCAGTGTCCACAGGGAGAACACTGAAGCTTTCTTT

D: NA
size: NA
J: TRBJ2-7
V: TRBV7-9
CDR3: CASSPGAGFYEQYF
DNA: TGTGCCAGCAGTCCAGGGGCAGGATTCTACGAGCAGTACTTC

D: NA
size: few
J: TRBJ2-7
V: TRBV27
CDR3: CATRSYEQYF
DNA: TGTGCCACCCGGTCCTACGAGCAGTACTTC

D: TRBD2
size: few
J: TRBJ2-2
V: TRBV7-3
CDR3: CASSLGLAGGYTGELFF
DNA: TGTGCCAGCAGCCTTGGACTAGCGGGGGGATACACCGGGGAGCTGTTTTTT

D: TRBD1
size: few
J: TRBJ2-7
V: TRBV27
CDR3: CASSLLTGRVNEQYF
DNA: TGTGCCAGCAGTTTACTGACAGGGCGAGTGAACGAGCAGTACTTC

D: NA
size: few
J: TRBJ2-7
V: TRBV6-4
CDR3: CASSDSRSGYSYEQYF
DNA: TGTGCCAGCAGTGACTCTAGGAGCGGATATTCCTACGAGCAGTACTTC

D: TRBD1
size: few
J: TRBJ2-1
V: TRBV9
CDR3: CASSVAGGDRGREQFF
DNA: TGTGCCAGCAGCGTAGCCGGCGGGGACAGGGGGCGGGAGCAGTTCTTC

D: NA
size: few
J: TRBJ2-1
V: TRBV25-1
CDR3: CASSEFGRGTVQFF
DNA: TGTGCCAGCAGTGAATTTGGCAGGGGCACCGTGCAGTTCTTC

D: NA
size: few
J: TRBJ2-3
V: TRBV9
CDR3: CASSVGRTATDTQYF
DNA: TGTGCCAGCAGCGTAGGGCGGACAGCCACAGATACGCAGTATTTT

D: NA
size: NA
J: TRBJ2-7
V: TRBV5-4
CDR3: CASSSLDRYEQYF
DNA: TGTGCCAGCAGTTCCCTAGACCGATACGAGCAGTACTTC

D: NA
size: few
J: TRBJ1-2
V: TRBV5-4
CDR3: CASSLAAGLGYTF
DNA: TGTGCCAGCAGCTTGGCGGCAGGGCTTGGCTACACCTTC

D: NA
size: NA
J: TRBJ2-7
V: TRBV27
CDR3: CARKDRPTYEQYF
DNA: TGTGCCAGGAAAGACAGGCCAACCTACGAGCAGTACTTC

D: NA
size: few
J: TRBJ1-5
V: TRBV2
CDR3: CASSHRANQPQHF
DNA: TGTGCCAGCAGCCACAGGGCCAATCAGCCCCAGCATTTT

D: NA
size: few
J: TRBJ1-2
V: TRBV6-5
CDR3: CAFSRAPNYGYTF
DNA: TGTGCCTTCTCGCGGGCTCCTAACTATGGCTACACCTTC

D: NA
size: few
J: TRBJ1-2
V: TRBV6-1
CDR3: CASSGRGNYGYTF
DNA: TGTGCCAGCAGTGGGAGGGGTAACTATGGCTACACCTTC

D: NA
size: NA
J: TRBJ2-1
V: TRBV30
CDR3: CAMGAYNEQFF
DNA: TGTGCCATGGGGGCTTACAATGAGCAGTTCTTC

D: TRBD2
size: NA
J: TRBJ2-3
V: TRBV7-3
CDR3: CASSFLAGDQGAQYF
DNA: TGTGCCAGCAGCTTCCTAGCGGGAGATCAGGGTGCGCAGTATTTT

D: TRBD2
size: few
J: TRBJ2-7
V: TRBV5-1
CDR3: CASSFFVSGTSGYEQYF
DNA: TGCGCCAGCAGTTTTTTCGTTTCCGGGACTAGCGGCTACGAGCAGTACTTC

D: NA
size: few
J: TRBJ2-5
V: TRBV15
CDR3: CATSREPGVGETQYF
DNA: TGTGCCACCAGCAGAGAGCCAGGGGTAGGAGAGACCCAGTACTTC

D: NA
size: NA
J: TRBJ1-5
V: TRBV21-1
CDR3: CASSKRRDRRQPQHF
DNA: TGTGCCAGCAGCAAAAGGAGGGACAGGAGGCAGCCCCAGCATTTT